This T cell receptor beta chain was recovered during a study of blood T cell repertoires in COVID-19. On the study more broadly: Researchers got acute and convalescent COVID-19 samples from the United States, Italy and Spain.

The length of the CDR3 is 15 residues. The junction had 5 bases not matched to a gene; V was cut back by 3 bases and J by 2 bases. In germline, CDR1 is MGHRA, CDR2 YSYEKL. Per the original methods: Amplification of reference gene primers was used by the study to estimate nucleated cell counts. Sequencing was performed with immunoSEQ multiplex PCR; in TCRdb, only in-frame clones are kept and a portion is missing. From that table come the V and J calls and clone size; the DNA was used to work out D and trimming. The sample includes 390,000 or so clones, 75% to 90% seen only once; the top ten take more than 1.4%.

The rearrangement links TRBV4-1 to TRBJ1-1; TRBD1 matches at 8 bases. The clonotype was recovered from a woman aged 25 to 39 with active or convalescent COVID-19. Source material: peripheral blood. The CDR3: CASSQWTGLNTEAFF. Written as DNA, the CDR3 is TGCGCCAGCAGCCAGTGGACAGGGCTAAACACTGAAGCTTTCTTT.